The 11 T cell receptor beta chains reported below all come from one sample, sequenced in a study of CD8 T cells in ankylosing spondylitis. For these TCRs, the target antigens are not known. Study-wide results and limits: Within ankylosing spondylitis blood, a TCR beta motif made up of eight highly homologous variants appeared to be characteristic.

TCRdb reprocessed the 5' RACE reads with MiXCR, giving one entry per CDR3 protein. The sample records 650,000 to 800,000 distinct CDR3 sequences, around 20% being singletons. Sample: blood, either unsorted or a sorted T cell fraction (not recorded which). The origin of the receptors is a male donor with ankylosing spondylitis.

In this sample, this clonotype turned up a few times. The V gene is TRBV19, the J gene TRBJ1-1; a weak D match, TRBD1 (6 bases). V was pared by 6 bases and J by 3 bases, with 11 bases between. CDR3 length: 13 amino acids. The V gene's germline CDR1 is LNHDA and CDR2 SQIVND (reference sequence). The CDR3 is CASSQRTDTEAFF. The CDR3 nucleotides are TGTGCCAGTAGCCAACGGACAGACACTGAAGCTTTCTTT. Variable domain in full (rest from reference TRBV19 and TRBJ1-1): DGGITQSPKYLFRKEGQNVTLSCEQNLNHDAMYWYRQDPGQGLRLIYYSQIVNDFQKGDIAEGYSVSREKKESFPLTVTSAQKNPTAFYLCASSQRTDTEAFFGQGTRLTVV.

This clonotype has a handful of counts. The chain has TRBV20-1 and TRBJ1-5, with 7 bases fitting TRBD1. V lost 7 bases, J lost 7 bases, and 13 bases stayed unmatched. CDR3 length: 14 residues. Germline V gene data show CDR1 as DFQATT and CDR2 as SNEGSKA (reference sequence). The CDR3 nucleotides read TGCAGTGTACAGAACAGGGGAGAAAGGCAGCCCCAGCATTTT. Translated, it gives CSVQNRGERQPQHF.

The rearrangement joins TRBV7-6 to TRBJ1-3; 10 nucleotides agree with TRBD1. Trimming cost V 1 base and J 3 bases; bases outside gene matches: 9. Germline V gene lookup returns CDR1 SGHVS and CDR2 FNYEAQ. The CDR3 contains 18 residues. As DNA, the CDR3 is TGTGCCAGCAGCTTAGAGGGGGCCGGGACAGGGGTTGGAAACACCATATATTTT. Protein product: CASSLEGAGTGVGNTIYF.

The chain uses TRBV10-3 and TRBJ1-1; 8 nucleotides line up with TRBD1. The CDR3 loop spans 15 amino acids. In germline, CDR1 is ENHRY, CDR2 SYGVKD. Germline trimming cut 7 bases from V and 4 bases from J; bases unmatched to any gene: 11. CDR3 sequence reads: CAINDHGQGVTEAFF. The CDR3 DNA sequence: TGTGCCATCAATGACCATGGACAGGGAGTCACTGAAGCTTTCTTT.

This clonotype was detected a few times. This chain connects TRBV15 to TRBJ2-5, with D possibly called TRBD1 or TRBD2 (6 bases each). The CDR3 runs 20 residues. Germline V gene sequence: CDR1 LNHNV, CDR2 YYDKDF (reference sequence). Trimming removed 0 bases from V and 5 bases from J, with 28 bases in between. The DNA of the CDR3 is TGTGCCACCAGCAGAGACCCGAGGGAAAGGGGGGTAATATCGTGGGAGACCCAGTACTTC. It yields the protein CATSRDPRERGVISWETQYF.

This clonotype was seen only once. The CDR3 is CSARELGVENIQYF. The CDR3 DNA reads TGCAGTGCTAGGGAACTAGGTGTAGAAAACATTCAGTACTTC. The V call is TRBV20-1, the J call TRBJ2-4; weak D call: TRBD2 (5 bases). Looked up from germline, CDR1 is DFQATT and CDR2 is SNEGSKA (reference sequence). Trimming stripped 3 bases from V and 5 bases from J, with 14 bases between. CDR3 length: 14 amino acids.

There are a few counts of this clonotype. The rearrangement joins TRBV5-1 to TRBJ2-1, with D perhaps being TRBD1 or TRBD2 (6 bases each). This CDR3 spans 15 amino acids. With 8 bases removed from V and 3 bases from J, the gap between germline ends came to 18 bases. CDR1 SGHRS and CDR2 YFSETQ come from the germline V gene. The DNA of the CDR3 is TGCGCCAGTCCCCCGGGGGCGGAAGGCTACAATGAGCAGTTCTTC. Protein: CASPPGAEGYNEQFF.

The rearrangement uses TRBV20-1 and TRBJ2-1; no reliable D call. V was pared by 3 bases and J by 12 bases, with 18 bases between. Germline V gives CDR1 DFQATT, CDR2 SNEGSKA (reference sequence). The CDR3 consists of 13 residues. This CDR3 is CSASGLNPPSQFF. The CDR3 region has the DNA TGCAGTGCTAGCGGCCTAAATCCCCCCTCGCAGTTCTTC.

This clonotype was counted a few times. The genes are TRBV25-1 and TRBJ1-1; D is unclear. CDR3 size: 15 residues. V was trimmed by 1 base and J by 1 base, leaving 10 bases between them. Per germline, CDR1 MGHDK and CDR2 SYGVNS. CDR3 amino acids: CASSELAQPNTEAFF. The CDR3, as DNA: TGTGCCAGCAGTGAATTAGCACAGCCGAACACTGAAGCTTTCTTT.

V usage is TRBV11-1 and J usage is TRBJ2-7, with 11 nucleotides matching TRBD2. The CDR3 is 15 residues long. Trimming cost V 5 bases and J 5 bases; bases outside gene matches: 8. Per germline, CDR1 SGHAT and CDR2 FQDESV (reference sequence). The CDR3 loop is CASSRPTSGIHEQYF. DNA for the CDR3: TGTGCCAGCAGCCGTCCGACTAGCGGGATACACGAGCAGTACTTC. The full variable domain, in which reference TRBV11-1 and TRBJ2-7 provide the parts outside the CDR3, is EAEVAQSPRYKITEKSQAVAFWCDPISGHATLYWYRQILGQGPELLVQFQDESVVDDSQLPKDRFSAERLKGVDSTLKIQPAELGDSAMYLCASSRPTSGIHEQYFGPGTRLTVT.

The chain is built from TRBV3-1 and TRBJ1-5; a weak D match, TRBD1 (6 bases). V was trimmed by 1 base and J by 4 bases, leaving 11 bases between them. The CDR3 has 15 residues. Germline V gene sequence: CDR1 LGHDT, CDR2 YNNKEL (reference sequence). CDR3 region: CASSQGTAKNQPQHF. CDR3 in DNA: TGTGCCAGCAGCCAAGGGACAGCGAAAAATCAGCCCCAGCATTTT.